One sample yielded the 20 T cell receptor beta chains listed below, sequenced in a study of cytomegalovirus exposure and HLA in healthy donors (dated by TCRdb to 2016 to 2017). The library was built by means of the immunoSEQ multiplex PCR assay. A mixture of 60 forward primers for TCR Vbeta segments and 13 reverse primers for TCR Jbeta segments was used in the multiplex PCR. As stored in TCRdb, this immuneACCESS dataset retains in-frame rearrangements with V and J assigned. A fraction of the clones does not appear; measured against another copy, unresolved V genes explain less than half of the discrepancy, and the remainder lacks a known reason. The sample table shows 120,000 to 150,000 clones, and less than 90% are seen once. The ten largest clonotypes hold about 2.5% of the sample. The sample taken for sequencing was PBMCs. The receptor source for this set is a boy younger than 10 in good health and CMV-seronegative.

The chain employs TRBV4-1 and TRBJ2-1; D unclear. Germline V gene lookup returns CDR1 MGHRA and CDR2 YSYEKL. With 1 base removed from V and 0 bases from J, the gap between germline ends came to 13 bases. This CDR3 region has 17 residues. The CDR3 region has the DNA TGCGCCAGCAGCCAAGCAACCCATCGAGACTCCTACAATGAGCAGTTCTTC. This translates into CASSQATHRDSYNEQFF.

The rearrangement joins TRBV4-2 to TRBJ1-1, with 9 bases identical to TRBD1. Germline trimming cut 4 bases from V and 9 bases from J; bases unmatched to any gene: 6. Germline V gene data show CDR1 as LGHNA and CDR2 as YNFKEQ. The CDR3 loop spans 13 amino acids. Here the CDR3 DNA reads TGTGCCAGCAGCCTAGGGGACAGGGAGCAAGCTTTCTTT. The encoded protein is CASSLGDREQAFF.

The V call is TRBV9, the J call TRBJ2-1; TRBD1 agrees at 9 bases. Germline V gene lookup returns CDR1 SGDLS and CDR2 YYNGEE. Trimming at V came to 0 bases and at J to 7 bases, leaving 5 bases not matched to a gene. CDR3 length: 15 residues. CDR3 bases: TGTGCCAGCAGCGTAGTTGGGACAGGGTTGAATGAGCAGTTCTTC. It encodes CASSVVGTGLNEQFF.

The chain carries TRBV11-2 and TRBJ2-1, with TRBD2 identical over 10 bases. J was trimmed by 5 bases and V by 0 bases; bases with no gene match: 10. Looked up from germline, CDR1 is SGHAT and CDR2 is FQNNGV. The CDR3 spans 18 residues. This CDR3 is CASSLDQAAGGLNNEQFF. As DNA, the CDR3 is TGTGCCAGCAGCTTAGATCAGGCAGCGGGGGGGCTCAACAATGAGCAGTTCTTC.

The chain joins TRBV2 to TRBJ2-3; 7 bases align to TRBD1. Germline-derived CDR1 and CDR2 are SNHLY and FYNNEI. There are 15 residues in the CDR3. J lost 1 base, V lost 3 bases, and 4 bases had no gene match. The CDR3 reads CASSDLQGRTDTQYF. CDR3 nucleotide sequence: TGTGCCAGCAGTGACCTACAGGGGCGCACAGATACGCAGTATTTT.

J is TRBJ2-5 and V is TRBV7-9; 13 bases line up with TRBD2. Losses at the gene ends were 4 bases for V and 5 bases for J; bases not matched to a gene: 7. The CDR3 spans 16 residues. Per germline, CDR1 SEHNR and CDR2 FQNEAQ (reference sequence). CDR3 nucleotides: TGTGCCAGCAGCTGGGGGACTAGCGGGGTGGCGGAGACCCAGTACTTC. This codes for CASSWGTSGVAETQYF.

The rearrangement links TRBV18 to TRBJ2-7; TRBD1 might be the D (6 bases). V gave up 4 bases and J gave up 5 bases, with 12 bases separating them. The germline V gene encodes CDR1 KGHSH and CDR2 LQKENI. The CDR3 is 13 amino acids. The CDR3 is CASSQTGLNEQYF. The CDR3 nucleotides are TGTGCCAGCTCACAAACAGGGCTAAACGAGCAGTACTTC.

The chain links TRBV19 to TRBJ1-1; a possible D gene is TRBD1 (6 bases). The CDR3 length is 15 residues. Germline V gene lookup returns CDR1 LNHDA and CDR2 SQIVND (reference sequence). Between the trimmed V and J ends, which lost 7 bases and 0 bases, there was a span of 15 bases. The CDR3 sequence is CASTIQGRMNTEAFF. CDR3 bases: TGTGCCAGTACGATTCAGGGGCGAATGAACACTGAAGCTTTCTTT. Full variable domain (missing parts from reference TRBV19 and TRBJ1-1): DGGITQSPKYLFRKEGQNVTLSCEQNLNHDAMYWYRQDPGQGLRLIYYSQIVNDFQKGDIAEGYSVSREKKESFPLTVTSAQKNPTAFYLCASTIQGRMNTEAFFGQGTRLTVV.

The chain uses TRBV19 and TRBJ1-6, with 9 bases fitting TRBD1. Trimming cost V 9 bases and J 10 bases; bases outside gene matches: 7. The CDR3 is made up of 13 amino acids. Germline lookup yields CDR1 LNHDA and CDR2 SQIVND (reference sequence). The DNA for the CDR3 is TGTGCCAGCCGGGACAGGGCAGACTCACCCCTCCACTTT. Its protein is CASRDRADSPLHF.

A remark on this clone: This CDR3 is also generated by other DNA sequences in the sample. J is TRBJ1-1 and V is TRBV2, with D tentatively TRBD1 (6 bases). V lost 1 base and J 7 bases, leaving 16 bases between the germline ends. The V gene's germline CDR1 is SNHLY and CDR2 FYNNEI. CDR3 length: 15 residues. DNA of the CDR3: TGTGCCAGCAGTGAAGAACCGGGACATTACCTTGAAGCTTTCTTT. It translates to CASSEEPGHYLEAFF.

This CDR3 is CASGRLSSYNEQFF. The CDR3 nucleotides are TGTGCCAGCGGTCGCCTGAGCTCCTACAATGAGCAGTTCTTC. This rearrangement joins TRBV27 to TRBJ2-1; no clear D. The CDR3 loop spans 14 amino acids. Looked up from germline, CDR1 is MNHEY and CDR2 is SMNVEV (reference sequence). V lost 8 bases and J lost 0, with 11 bases in between.

CDR3 amino acids: CASSSLGAVSGANVLTF. As DNA, the CDR3 is TGTGCCAGCAGCTCGTTGGGGGCGGTCTCTGGGGCCAACGTCCTGACTTTC. V and J are TRBV5-5 and TRBJ2-6, with TRBD1 as a possible D gene (6 bases). Germline CDR1 and CDR2: SGHKS and YYEKEE (reference sequence). CDR3 length: 17 residues. Trimming took off 3 bases at V and 0 bases at J, with 13 bases between the two ends.

The gene calls are TRBV6-5 and TRBJ1-2; 7 bases are shared with TRBD1. This CDR3 contains 15 residues. The V segment lost 0 bases and the J segment 3 bases; nucleotides outside the gene matches: 4. Germline CDR1 is MNHEY and CDR2 is SVGAGI. The chain's CDR3 is CASSYSTGLHYGYTF. The CDR3, as DNA: TGTGCCAGCAGTTACTCGACAGGGCTTCACTATGGCTACACCTTC.

This chain joins TRBV30 and TRBJ1-4; the match to TRBD1 covers 7 bases. V shed 5 bases, J shed 0 bases, and the junction held 3 bases outside the gene matches. The CDR3 is 14 amino acids. CDR1 and CDR2 (germline): GTSNPN, SVGIG (reference sequence). The CDR3, as DNA: TGTGCCTGGGGGGACAGTACAACTAATGAAAAACTGTTTTTT. It yields the protein CAWGDSTTNEKLFF.

This chain connects TRBV5-1 to TRBJ1-2, with 8 positions matching TRBD1. The germline V gene has CDR1 SGHRS and CDR2 YFSETQ. The CDR3 is made up of 14 amino acids. V shed 2 bases, J shed 5 bases, and the junction held 5 bases outside the gene matches. The CDR3 nucleotides are TGCGCCAGCAGCTTCGGACAGGGAAAATATGGCTACACCTTC. It encodes CASSFGQGKYGYTF.

J is TRBJ2-3 and V is TRBV7-9; 9 nucleotides match TRBD2. CDR1 SEHNR and CDR2 FQNEAQ come from the germline V gene (reference sequence). Germline trimming cut 4 bases from V and 3 bases from J; bases unmatched to any gene: 8. CDR3 length: 16 amino acids. The CDR3 reads CASSSSAGGGTDTQYF. CDR3 nucleotides: TGTGCCAGCAGCTCTTCAGCGGGAGGTGGTACAGATACGCAGTATTTT.

The gene calls are TRBV10-3 and TRBJ2-1; 8 bases match TRBD1. V dropped 6 bases and J dropped 8; count of bases not matched to a gene: 12. CDR3 length: 15 amino acids. Germline CDR1 is ENHRY and CDR2 is SYGVKD. CDR3 in DNA: TGTGCCATCAGGGAGGGACAGGTCCTTTTGCATGAGCAGTTCTTC. Translation: CAIREGQVLLHEQFF.

The chain joins TRBV5-1 to TRBJ2-1, with a tentative D call TRBD2 (5 bases). Germline V gives CDR1 SGHRS, CDR2 YFSETQ. The CDR3 has 12 residues. V gave up 4 bases and J gave up 6 bases, with 8 bases separating them. This CDR3 is CASSMAGNEQFF. The CDR3 region has the DNA TGCGCCAGCAGCATGGCGGGCAATGAGCAGTTCTTC.

The gene calls are TRBV30 and TRBJ2-7; D is ambiguous. The CDR3 covers 12 residues. The V gene's germline CDR1 is GTSNPN and CDR2 SVGIG (reference sequence). With 0 bases removed from V and 5 bases from J, the gap between germline ends came to 8 bases. CDR3 DNA sequence: TGTGCCTGGAGTGTACATCCCAACGAGCAGTACTTC. This encodes CAWSVHPNEQYF.

CDR3 amino acids: CASSPAWHPGGKNTEAFF. CDR3 in DNA: TGTGCCAGCAGCCCAGCTTGGCACCCCGGGGGGAAGAACACTGAAGCTTTCTTT. The chain uses TRBV7-2 and TRBJ1-1; D may be TRBD1 (5 bases). Germline CDR1 and CDR2: SGHTA and FQGNSA. V lost 5 bases to trimming and J lost 1 base, with 23 bases between them. The CDR3 runs 18 residues.